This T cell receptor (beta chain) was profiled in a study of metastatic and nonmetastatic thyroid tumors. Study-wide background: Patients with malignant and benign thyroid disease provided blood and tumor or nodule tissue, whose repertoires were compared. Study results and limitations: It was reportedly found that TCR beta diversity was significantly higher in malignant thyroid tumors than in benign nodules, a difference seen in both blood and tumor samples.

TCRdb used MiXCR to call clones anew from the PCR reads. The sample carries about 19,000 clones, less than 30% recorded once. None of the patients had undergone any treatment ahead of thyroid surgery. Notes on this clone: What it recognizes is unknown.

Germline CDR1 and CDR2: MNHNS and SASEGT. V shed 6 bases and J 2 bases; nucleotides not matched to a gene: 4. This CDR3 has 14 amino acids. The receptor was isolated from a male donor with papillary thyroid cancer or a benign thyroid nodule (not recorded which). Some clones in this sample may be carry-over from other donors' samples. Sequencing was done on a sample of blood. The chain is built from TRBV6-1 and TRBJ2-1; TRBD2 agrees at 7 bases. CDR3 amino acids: CASSPTSPYNEQFF. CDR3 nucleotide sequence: TGTGCCAGCAGCCCGACTAGCCCCTACAATGAGCAGTTCTTC.